The present entry profiles one T cell receptor (beta chain) with its context. Its target is unknown. The CDR3 sequence is 13 residues long. Trimming removed 8 bases at V and 7 bases at J, with 14 bases between. In germline, CDR1 is SGHNT, CDR2 YENEEA. Every isolated RNA sample was fully reverse transcribed, so sequencing captured expressed TCRB transcripts. This table comes from immunoSEQ multiplex PCR, and its TCRdb copy is limited to in-frame clones, with some not included. This table holds about 700,000 clones, about an eighth found once. The data were taken from a study of beta chain features in type 1 diabetes. Study overall: All samples yielded 85 million to 130 million examined sorted cells. General study results and limits: The influence of HLA type on TCRB rearrangement stayed undetermined. Fewer junction insertions and more nucleotide deletions appeared in type 1 diabetes patients. Type 1 diabetes patients had TCRB CDR3s that were shorter (moderately but significantly so) in all four CD4+ subsets. PCR might pick shorter templates more often, in the same way for patients and controls.

The chain has TRBV11-3 and TRBJ1-4; tentative D call: TRBD1 (6 bases). This TCR derives from a man younger than 35 with type 1 diabetes. The sequencing input was naive CD4+ T cells from blood. Here the CDR3 DNA reads TGTGCCAGCCGTAGGGGGGCGAGTGAAAAACTGTTTTTT. The encoded protein is CASRRGASEKLFF.